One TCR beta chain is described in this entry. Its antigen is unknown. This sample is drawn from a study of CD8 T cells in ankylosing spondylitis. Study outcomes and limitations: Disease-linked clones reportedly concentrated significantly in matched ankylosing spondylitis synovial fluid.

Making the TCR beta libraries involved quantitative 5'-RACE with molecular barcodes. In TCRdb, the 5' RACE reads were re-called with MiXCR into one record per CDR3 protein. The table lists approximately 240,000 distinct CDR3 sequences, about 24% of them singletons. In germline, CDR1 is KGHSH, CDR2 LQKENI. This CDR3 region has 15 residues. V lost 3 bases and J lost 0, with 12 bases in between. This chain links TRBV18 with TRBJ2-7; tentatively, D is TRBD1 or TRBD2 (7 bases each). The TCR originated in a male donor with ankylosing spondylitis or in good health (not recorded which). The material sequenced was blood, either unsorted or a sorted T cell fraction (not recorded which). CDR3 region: CASSPRGGDSYEQYF. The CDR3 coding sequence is TGTGCCAGCTCACCCAGGGGGGGGGACTCCTACGAGCAGTACTTC.